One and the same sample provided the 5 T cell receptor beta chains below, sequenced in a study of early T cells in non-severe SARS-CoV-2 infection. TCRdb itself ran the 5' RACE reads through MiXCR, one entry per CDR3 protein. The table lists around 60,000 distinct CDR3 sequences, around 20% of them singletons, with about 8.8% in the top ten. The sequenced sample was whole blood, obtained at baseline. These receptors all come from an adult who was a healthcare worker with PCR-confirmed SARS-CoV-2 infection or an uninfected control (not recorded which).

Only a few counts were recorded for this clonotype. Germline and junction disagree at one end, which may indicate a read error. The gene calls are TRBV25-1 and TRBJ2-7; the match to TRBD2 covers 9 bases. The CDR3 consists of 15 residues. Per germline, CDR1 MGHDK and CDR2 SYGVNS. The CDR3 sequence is CASSARSGSKDEQNF. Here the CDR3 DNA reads TGTGCCAGCAGTGCCCGTAGCGGGAGTAAGGACGAGCAGAACTTC.

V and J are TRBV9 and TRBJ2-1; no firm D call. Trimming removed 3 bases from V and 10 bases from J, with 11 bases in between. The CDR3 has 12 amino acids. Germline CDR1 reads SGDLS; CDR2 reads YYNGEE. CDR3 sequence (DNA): TGTGCCAGCAGCGGGGTTGCCGGAGAGCAGTTCTTC. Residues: CASSGVAGEQFF.

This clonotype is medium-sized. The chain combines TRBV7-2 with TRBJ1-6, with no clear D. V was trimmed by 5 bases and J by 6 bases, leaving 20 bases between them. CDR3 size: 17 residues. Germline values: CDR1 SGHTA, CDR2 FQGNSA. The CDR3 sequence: CASSPIPSWRSNSPLHF. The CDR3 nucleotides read TGTGCCAGCAGCCCAATTCCCTCATGGAGGAGTAATTCACCCCTCCACTTT.

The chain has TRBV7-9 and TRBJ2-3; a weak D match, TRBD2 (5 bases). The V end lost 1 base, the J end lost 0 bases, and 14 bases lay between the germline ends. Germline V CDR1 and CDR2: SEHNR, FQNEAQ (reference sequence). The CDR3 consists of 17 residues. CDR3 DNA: TGTGCCAGCAGCTTAGACGTGAGGGTAACTAGCACAGATACGCAGTATTTT. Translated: CASSLDVRVTSTDTQYF.

The CDR3 loop reads CASSSTGTGSYEQYF. For the CDR3, the DNA is TGTGCCAGCAGCTCCACCGGGACAGGGTCCTACGAGCAGTACTTC. The chain has TRBV28 and TRBJ2-7; 9 bases line up with TRBD1. This CDR3 spans 15 amino acids. V was pared by 6 bases and J by 1 base, with 7 bases of the junction left unmatched. Germline V lookup: CDR1 MDHEN, CDR2 SYDVKM.